This T cell receptor (beta chain) was profiled in a study of T cell changes during pregnancy in multiple sclerosis. The data were produced by immunoSEQ multiplex PCR, yet TCRdb's version contains in-frame clones alone and is incomplete. The table includes fewer than 65,000 clones, roughly 94% detected once. The V end was cut by 8 bases, the J end by 2 bases, with 14 bases between. There are 14 residues in the CDR3. Per the germline V gene, CDR1 is MNHEY and CDR2 is SVGAGI. This material consisted of CD4+ T cells from peripheral blood mononuclear cells, taken in the third trimester of pregnancy. The origin of this receptor is a female donor with multiple sclerosis, enrolled in a pregnancy study. The chain couples TRBV6-5 to TRBJ2-3; possibly TRBD2 for D (5 bases). The CDR3 sequence is CASGRLPNTDTQYF. The DNA of the CDR3 is TGTGCCAGCGGAAGACTACCGAACACAGATACGCAGTATTTT.